This T cell receptor (beta chain) appears in the sequencing data of a study of blood T cell repertoires in COVID-19. Overall study: Samples came from the United States, Italy and Spain, spanning acute and convalescent COVID-19. Nucleic acid was either cDNA or gDNA, and it came from T cells, B-cell-depleted T cells, or PBMCs.

In the authors' workflow: The authors estimated nucleated cell counts from reference gene primer amplification. The repertoire was sequenced with immunoSEQ multiplex PCR; TCRdb's copy has only in-frame clones and lacks some. The V and J calls and clone size come from that table; D and trimming were worked out from the DNA. In the table there are roughly 180,000 clones, 79% of which are singletons. Between the trimmed V and J ends, which lost 10 bases and 0 bases, there was a span of 12 bases. The V gene's germline CDR1 is MDHEN and CDR2 SYDVKM. The CDR3 has 13 residues. In its sample, this clone was seen a few times.

This clonotype was obtained from a man in his sixties with active or convalescent COVID-19. Sequenced: peripheral blood. The chain couples TRBV28 to TRBJ1-1; D is uncertain. In nucleotides, the CDR3 is TGTGCCATCAATCAATACTTGAACACTGAAGCTTTCTTT. Residues: CAINQYLNTEAFF. Together with reference TRBV28 and TRBJ1-1, the CDR3 gives the full variable domain: DVKVTQSSRYLVKRTGEKVFLECVQDMDHENMFWYRQDPGLGLRLIYFSYDVKMKEKGDIPEGYSVSREKKERFSLILESASTNQTSMYLCAINQYLNTEAFFGQGTRLTVV.